The 11 T cell receptor beta chains presented below share a single source sample, sequenced in a study of response to subunit inactivated influenza vaccine. MiXCR, run by TCRdb on the RT-PCR reads, gives a single entry per CDR3 protein. This table has about 540,000 distinct CDR3 sequences, 20% to 25% appearing once. The data were also submitted as part of a second study, on T cells expressing NK-cell markers. According to that study: Making the TCR beta cDNA relied on 5'RACE template switching with UMIs.

This specimen was CD4+ T cells sorted from PBMCs, taken 11 to 12 days after vaccination. Receptors were obtained from a man aged 50 to 60 who received an inactivated influenza vaccine.

The rearrangement links TRBV20-1 to TRBJ1-2, with D possibly being TRBD1 (5 bases). The CDR3 runs 13 residues. The V gene's germline CDR1 is DFQATT and CDR2 SNEGSKA (reference sequence). Trimming removed 6 bases from V and 5 bases from J, with 16 bases in between. CDR3 sequence reads: CSALRGDSYGYTF. The CDR3 region has the DNA TGCAGTGCCCTTAGGGGAGACTCGTATGGCTACACCTTC.

This clonotype was seen repeatedly, ten times or more. This chain connects TRBV6-2 or TRBV6-3 to TRBJ1-5, with TRBD1 matching 10 bases. This CDR3 has 18 amino acids. Losses at the gene ends were 6 bases for V and 9 bases for J; bases not matched to a gene: 20. Germline-derived CDR1 and CDR2 are MNHEY and SVGEGT. Written as DNA, the CDR3 is TGTGCCAGCAGACGCCGGGACAGGGGAAGAGAGGAACGGGGGCCCCAGCATTTT. Its translation: CASRRRDRGREERGPQHF.

This clonotype was counted between two and nine times. CDR3 sequence: CSAPSGSGYEQYF. The CDR3 DNA is TGCAGTGCTCCTAGCGGGAGTGGATACGAGCAGTACTTC. The V call is TRBV20-1, the J call TRBJ2-7, with 10 positions matching TRBD2. The CDR3 has 13 amino acids. Trimming at V came to 5 bases and at J to 4 bases, leaving 5 bases not matched to a gene. Germline V CDR1 and CDR2: DFQATT, SNEGSKA (reference sequence).

V gene TRBV6-1 combines with J gene TRBJ1-1; 9 positions agree with TRBD1. The V and J ends lost 4 bases and 1 base, in that order; junction bases with no gene match: 7. This CDR3 comprises 16 residues. Germline assignment: CDR1 MNHNS and CDR2 SASEGT. CDR3 in DNA: TGTGCCAGCAGTGTACGGACAGGGGCCAAGAACACTGAAGCTTTCTTT. Amino acids: CASSVRTGAKNTEAFF.

This chain links TRBV12-3 or TRBV12-4 with TRBJ2-7; TRBD1 matches 8 bases. This CDR3 comprises 16 residues. Trimming at V came to 3 bases and at J to 6 bases, leaving 13 bases not matched to a gene. CDR3 in DNA: TGTGCCAGCAGTTTCGGCCCCCAGGGGGCGAGGGGCGAGCAGTACTTC. Protein sequence: CASSFGPQGARGEQYF.

The V gene is TRBV5-1, the J gene TRBJ2-3, with D tentatively TRBD2 (6 bases). Between the trimmed V and J ends, which lost 4 bases and 0 bases, there was a span of 15 bases. The length of the CDR3 is 16 residues. Germline CDR1 is SGHRS and CDR2 is YFSETQ. In DNA, the CDR3 is TGCGCCAGCAGCCCCCAATACGGGAGTAGCACAGATACGCAGTATTTT. It translates to CASSPQYGSSTDTQYF.

The chain links TRBV5-6 to TRBJ1-4, with TRBD1 identical over 7 bases. This CDR3 is built from 14 residues. Germline assignment: CDR1 SGHDT and CDR2 YYEEEE. Trimming removed 3 bases from V and 5 bases from J; junction bases left unmatched: 4. CDR3 DNA sequence: TGTGCCAGCAGCTCCGACAGGGACAATGAAAAACTGTTTTTT. Translated: CASSSDRDNEKLFF.

The chain uses TRBV5-1 and TRBJ2-7; 9 bases map to TRBD1. Germline V gene sequence: CDR1 SGHRS, CDR2 YFSETQ. J lost 3 bases, V lost 2 bases, and 9 bases had no gene match. The CDR3 consists of 16 residues. CDR3 sequence: CASSFQSVTGGYEQYF. The CDR3 DNA reads TGCGCCAGCAGCTTTCAATCCGTGACAGGGGGCTACGAGCAGTACTTC. Together with reference TRBV5-1 and TRBJ2-7, the CDR3 gives the full variable domain: KAGVTQTPRYLIKTRGQQVTLSCSPISGHRSVSWYQQTPGQGLQFLFEYFSETQRNKGNFPGRFSGRQFSNSRSEMNVSTLELGDSALYLCASSFQSVTGGYEQYFGPGTRLTVT.

The rearrangement links TRBV11-2 to TRBJ2-5; 14 bases agree with TRBD2. The CDR3 sequence is 17 residues long. J lost 5 bases, V lost 1 base, and 6 bases had no gene match. Germline CDR1 reads SGHAT; CDR2 reads FQNNGV. In nucleotides, the CDR3 is TGTGCCAGCAGCTTAGGGGGACTAGCGGGAGCAGAGGAGACCCAGTACTTC. Encoded protein: CASSLGGLAGAEETQYF.

This clonotype was seen a handful of times. V and J are TRBV10-3 and TRBJ2-1; 9 bases map to TRBD2. The germline CDR1 and CDR2 sequences are ENHRY and SYGVKD. With 6 bases clipped from V and 6 bases from J, the junction kept 6 bases outside the gene matches. The CDR3 extends over 14 amino acids. The CDR3 region is CAISPSSGANEQFF. The CDR3 bases are TGTGCCATCAGCCCATCTAGCGGGGCCAATGAGCAGTTCTTC.

This chain links TRBV25-1 with TRBJ1-1; TRBD1 matches 10 bases. The CDR3 has 14 amino acids. Unmatched junction bases numbered 3, after V lost 4 bases and J lost 4 bases. CDR1 is MGHDK, CDR2 SYGVNS, per germline. In DNA form, the CDR3 reads TGTGCCAGCAGTGCGCGACAGGGGGCCACTGAAGCTTTCTTT. The encoded protein is CASSARQGATEAFF. The full variable domain, in which reference TRBV25-1 and TRBJ1-1 provide the parts outside the CDR3, is EADIYQTPRYLVIGTGKKITLECSQTMGHDKMYWYQQDPGMELHLIHYSYGVNSTEKGDLSSESTVSRIRTEHFPLTLESARPSHTSQYLCASSARQGATEAFFGQGTRLTVV.